This T cell receptor (beta chain) appears in the sequencing data of a study of shared clonotypes between healthy human individuals. Sorted-subset replicate PCR reactions were performed with around 210 ng DNA, corresponding to roughly 30,000 T cell genomes. TCRdb's copy holds only in-frame clones and misses some; the assay was immunoSEQ multiplex PCR. The sample lists approximately 2,300,000 clones, approximately 90% occurring once. Germline values: CDR1 MNHNS, CDR2 SASEGT. The CDR3 spans 13 residues. Trimming stripped 11 bases from V and 3 bases from J, with 14 bases between. This sequence originates from a young man in good health. Some clones in this sample may be carry-over from other donors' samples. The material sequenced was naive CD4+ T cells from PBMCs. Specified subset: CD45RA+ positively selected. The chain employs TRBV6-1 and TRBJ1-3, with D possibly being TRBD1 (5 bases). In DNA, the CDR3 is TGTGCCTTAGGGGTGGCATTTGGAAACACCATATATTTT. Translated, it gives CALGVAFGNTIYF.